Listed below are T cell receptor beta chains from one sample, sequenced in a study of regulatory T cells in long-lasting Graves disease. MiXCR, run by TCRdb on the multiplex PCR reads, gives a single entry per CDR3 protein. The sample carries some 280,000 distinct CDR3 sequences, around 23% recorded once. The sample here was peripheral blood mononuclear cells (PBMCs), taken when the disease was refractory, from a patient treated with antithyroid drugs. These receptors were obtained from a female donor with Graves disease. Both conserved end residues are part of each CDR3. The D gene is left open where the match is weak. Clone sizes are given selectively: once, few, many, or a class where the clone is expanded.

d_gene,len,abundance,v_gene,j_gene,CDR3nt,CDR3aa
TRBD1,18,NA,TRBV29-1,TRBJ2-7,TGCAGCGTTGAACTCCCGGGGGATGGGGACAGGGTTGCGTACGAGCAGTACTTC,CSVELPGDGDRVAYEQYF
NA,13,NA,TRBV4-1,TRBJ2-7,TGCGCCAGCAGCCTCAGGGGGGTCGAGGAGCAGTACTTC,CASSLRGVEEQYF
NA,14,many,TRBV10-3,TRBJ2-7,TGTGCCATCAGTGGGGGGCAGGGCACACGGGAGCAGTACTTC,CAISGGQGTREQYF
NA,15,few,TRBV6-5,TRBJ1-1,TGTGCCAGCAGTTACTTAGGGAGGGGGAACACTGAAGCTTTCTTT,CASSYLGRGNTEAFF
NA,11,many,TRBV28,TRBJ1-2,TGTGCCAGCAGTTTGGCTTATGGCTACACCTTC,CASSLAYGYTF
NA,17,NA,TRBV5-1,TRBJ2-1,TGCGCCAGCAGCTTGGCTCCTTCAGGGGTCCTTTACAATGAGCAGTTCTTC,CASSLAPSGVLYNEQFF
NA,16,NA,TRBV11-2,TRBJ1-1,TGTGCCAGCAGCTTAGCCCCGGGGGCCGAGAACACTGAAGCTTTCTTT,CASSLAPGAENTEAFF
TRBD1,15,few,TRBV12-3/TRBV12-4,TRBJ2-7,TGTGCCAGCAGTTTTTACGGGACAGGAGAGGGCGAGCAGTACTTC,CASSFYGTGEGEQYF
NA,15,many,TRBV27,TRBJ1-3,TGTGCCAGCAGTCCTGCTAGAGGGGCCATGGACACCATATATTTT,CASSPARGAMDTIYF
NA,13,few,TRBV6-5,TRBJ2-5,TGTGCCAGCAGTTTTGACAGTGGGGAGACCCAGTACTTC,CASSFDSGETQYF
TRBD1,13,many,TRBV20-1,TRBJ1-1,TGCAGTGCAAGACAGGGTACTAACACTGAAGCTTTCTTT,CSARQGTNTEAFF
NA,14,many,TRBV3-1,TRBJ2-7,TGTGCCAGCAGCCAAGCATACCCAGGGGGGGAGCAGTACTTC,CASSQAYPGGEQYF
TRBD2,15,few,TRBV19,TRBJ2-2,TGTGCCAGTAGTGGGGACTACGTGAACACCGGGGAGCTGTTTTTT,CASSGDYVNTGELFF
TRBD1,13,many,TRBV11-2,TRBJ2-5,TGTGCCAGCAGCCCCCCGGGACAGGTGACCCAGTACTTC,CASSPPGQVTQYF
NA,15,many,TRBV6-1,TRBJ2-7,TGTGCCAGCAGTAAGACAGGTTTCGACGCCTACGAGCAGTACTTC,CASSKTGFDAYEQYF
NA,16,few,TRBV19,TRBJ2-5,TGTGCCAGTAGTATCGAACGGACCGGGGTAGGAAAGACCCAGTACTTC,CASSIERTGVGKTQYF
NA,13,many,TRBV20-1,TRBJ1-1,TGCAGTGCTAGTCCCCAGCTTGACACTGAAGCTTTCTTT,CSASPQLDTEAFF
NA,14,many,TRBV28,TRBJ2-2,TGTGCCAGCAGTTTGGAGGACTGGGGCCGGGAGCTGTTTTTT,CASSLEDWGRELFF
NA,13,many,TRBV13,TRBJ1-2,TGTGCCAGCAGTCAAGGGTTTTCCTATGGCTACACCTTC,CASSQGFSYGYTF
NA,15,many,TRBV7-8,TRBJ2-7,TGTGCCAGCAGCCCGGGACAGATCGGGGGCTACGAGCAGTACTTC,CASSPGQIGGYEQYF
TRBD1,14,NA,TRBV12-3/TRBV12-4,TRBJ2-2,TGTGCCAGCAGCTGGACAGGGGGCACCGGGGAGCTGTTTTTT,CASSWTGGTGELFF
NA,14,NA,TRBV7-2,TRBJ2-3,TGTGCCAGCAGCGGGGCGTTAAGCACAGATACGCAGTATTTT,CASSGALSTDTQYF
TRBD2,14,many,TRBV2,TRBJ2-7,TGTGCCAGCAGCACCGGACTAGCGGGTCTCGAGCAGTACTTC,CASSTGLAGLEQYF
NA,15,many,TRBV20-1,TRBJ2-7,TGCAGTGCTAAGGGGCAGGGAAAATTCCTCGGTATGCAGTACTTC,CSAKGQGKFLGMQYF
NA,12,NA,TRBV29-1,TRBJ2-7,TGCAGCGTTGAAGATTTCCCCTACGAGCAGTACTTC,CSVEDFPYEQYF
NA,15,few,TRBV7-8,TRBJ2-7,TGTGCCAGCACCTCTGGATGGGAGTATTCCTACGAGCAGTACTTC,CASTSGWEYSYEQYF
TRBD1,15,many,TRBV9,TRBJ2-5,TGTGCCAGCAGCGAGGGGACAGGCACGTATGAGACCCAGTACTTC,CASSEGTGTYETQYF
NA,14,many,TRBV27,TRBJ1-6,TGTGCCAGCAGTTCAGAGAGGGGCAGGTCACCCCTCCACTTT,CASSSERGRSPLHF
TRBD1,17,many,TRBV2,TRBJ2-7,TGTGCCAGCAGTGAAGGGACAGACAGGGCAACCCCCTACGAGCAGTACTTC,CASSEGTDRATPYEQYF
TRBD1,13,many,TRBV4-3,TRBJ1-4,TGCGCCAGCAGGGGGCAGGGGGGTGAAAAACTGTTTTTT,CASRGQGGEKLFF
NA,14,once,TRBV20-1,TRBJ1-4,TGCAGTGCTAGCCCGGGGCAGGGGAATGAAAAACTGTTTTTT,CSASPGQGNEKLFF
TRBD1,14,few,TRBV20-1,TRBJ2-7,TGCAGTGGTAAAGACAGGGGAACCTCCTACGAGCAGTACTTC,CSGKDRGTSYEQYF
NA,13,many,TRBV28,TRBJ1-2,TGTGCCAGCAGCCAATTAGGGAACTATGGCTACACCTTC,CASSQLGNYGYTF
TRBD1,13,few,TRBV20-1,TRBJ2-7,TGCAGTGCTGCGGACAGGGACCTCTACGAGCAGTACTTC,CSAADRDLYEQYF